This TCR beta chain emerged from a study of PD-1 blockade in classical Hodgkin lymphoma. Sequencing was performed with immunoSEQ multiplex PCR; in TCRdb, only in-frame clones are kept and a portion is missing. The data show tens of thousands of clones, approximately 90% seen once. V was cut by 7 bases and J by 2 bases, with 10 bases left in between. This CDR3 has 12 amino acids. Germline assignment: CDR1 GTSNPN and CDR2 SVGIG (reference sequence). Time point specified: cycle 4 day 1 (C4D1), after 6 weeks of nivolumab. Each and every patient relapsed after autologous stem cell transplantation, and patients got differing brentuximab vedotin exposure.

The material was peripheral blood mononuclear cells (PBMCs), obtained before the fourth cycle of nivolumab. The rearrangement links TRBV30 to TRBJ2-3; maybe TRBD1 (5 bases). The receptor comes from a human donor with classical Hodgkin lymphoma. The chain's CDR3 is CASGQNTDTQYF. CDR3 in DNA: TGTGCCTCAGGGCAGAACACAGATACGCAGTATTTT. Filled out from reference TRBV30 and TRBJ2-3, the complete variable domain reads SQTIHQWPATLVQPVGSPLSLECTVEGTSNPNLYWYRQAAGRGLQLLFYSVGIGQISSEVPQNLSASRPQDRQFILSSKKLLLSDSGFYLCASGQNTDTQYFGPGTRLTVL.